The clone carrying this T cell receptor beta chain was observed a handful of times. This CDR3 has 12 amino acids. The V end lost 8 bases, the J end lost 5 bases, and 10 bases lay between the germline ends. Germline CDR1 reads SNHLY; CDR2 reads FYNNEI. Healthy controls were blood donor buffy coats. This record comes from a study of STAT5B mutations in CD4+ large granular lymphocyte leukemia. Clones were read by immunoSEQ multiplex PCR, and TCRdb kept only the in-frame ones, dropping some. The repertoire has about 35,000 clones, about 65% of them found once; the top ten carry under 2%. This TCR was recovered from a human donor in good health. The sample consisted of CD4+ T cells from blood buffy coats. J is TRBJ2-1 and V is TRBV2; the D is unclear. The CDR3 spells CASGRDNNEQFF. CDR3 bases: TGTGCCAGCGGAAGAGACAACAATGAGCAGTTCTTC. The entire variable domain, with the rest obtained from reference TRBV2 and TRBJ2-1, is as follows: EPEVTQTPSHQVTQMGQEVILRCVPISNHLYFYWYRQILGQKVEFLVSFYNNEISEKSEIFDDQFSVERPDGSNFTLKIRSTKLEDSAMYFCASGRDNNEQFFGPGTRLTVL.